These 28 T cell receptor beta chains came from one sample sequenced in a study of T cells in Graves' hyperthyroidism and ophthalmopathy. TCR beta CDR3 regions were amplified from RNA. Using the HTBI primer set, a first-round RT-PCR was run on the TCR CDR3. TCRdb re-called the multiplex PCR reads with MiXCR, one entry per CDR3 protein. The profile shows about 24,000 distinct CDR3 sequences, around 50% of them singletons. The sequenced sample was blood. The origin of the receptors is a woman aged 40-49 years with Graves' hyperthyroidism that later progressed to Graves' ophthalmopathy.

This clonotype was found many times. V gene TRBV6-1 combines with J gene TRBJ2-1, with a tentative D call TRBD1 (5 bases). The CDR3 is 15 residues long. The V end lost 7 bases, the J end lost 6 bases, and 19 bases lay between the germline ends. The germline V gene has CDR1 MNHNS and CDR2 SASEGT. The CDR3 DNA reads as TGTGCCAGCAAATGGGCTCAGGGCGGTCGCAATGAGCAGTTCTTC. This encodes CASKWAQGGRNEQFF.

About this clonotype: A much more abundant neighbour one base away suggests this may be a read error. The CDR3 is CASSLSSYSNQPQHF. In DNA form, the CDR3 reads TGTGCCAGCAGTTTATCCAGTTATAGCAATCAGCCCCAGCATTTT. V is TRBV7-2 and J is TRBJ1-5; D not resolved. Trimming took off 6 bases at V and 0 bases at J, with 12 bases between the two ends. Per the germline V gene, CDR1 is SGHTA and CDR2 is FQGNSA. This CDR3 spans 15 amino acids.

The V and J genes are TRBV20-1 and TRBJ2-1; TRBD1 is a possible D gene (7 bases). This CDR3 contains 16 residues. V gave up 3 bases and J gave up 3 bases, with 18 bases separating them. Germline lookup yields CDR1 DFQATT and CDR2 SNEGSKA (reference sequence). The CDR3 loop reads CSARTGVGTDYNEQFF. CDR3 DNA sequence: TGCAGTGCTAGGACGGGAGTCGGGACAGACTACAATGAGCAGTTCTTC.

Only one count was recorded for this clonotype. This chain uses TRBV20-1 with TRBJ1-5, with D hard to call. CDR1 DFQATT and CDR2 SNEGSKA come from the germline V gene (reference sequence). Deletions cut 4 bases from V and 3 bases from J, with 19 bases between. CDR3 length: 16 residues. CDR3 coding DNA: TGCAGTGCTAACCCCCCACGGCGGGCGGTCAATCAGCCCCAGCATTTT. As protein: CSANPPRRAVNQPQHF.

This clonotype occurred many times. This rearrangement joins TRBV6-2 or TRBV6-3 to TRBJ2-1; 7 bases agree with TRBD1. CDR1 MNHEY and CDR2 SVGEGT come from the germline V gene. After removal of 3 bases from V and 3 bases from J, the junction contained 2 bases not matched to a gene. This CDR3 is 14 amino acids long. CDR3 coding DNA: TGTGCCAGCAGTTATAGGGACAGCTACAATGAGCAGTTCTTC. Protein sequence: CASSYRDSYNEQFF.

As concerns this clonotype: At one boundary the junction diverges from the germline segment, which might be a read error. This rearrangement joins TRBV6-1 to TRBJ2-2; D may be TRBD2 (6 bases). This CDR3 comprises 11 residues. The germline CDR1 and CDR2 sequences are MNHNS and SASEGT. The CDR3 bases are TGTGCCAGTAAGGTCCCCGGGGGGCTGTTTTTT. Its protein product is CASKVPGGLFF.

By frequency in the sample, this clonotype is medium-sized (0.01 to 0.1%). The V call is TRBV7-9, the J call TRBJ2-7, with D unclear. Germline assignment: CDR1 SEHNR and CDR2 FQNEAQ (reference sequence). This CDR3 has 13 amino acids. The V end was cut by 5 bases, the J end by 3 bases, with 11 bases between. The CDR3 sequence is CASSPGMGYEQYF. The CDR3 DNA sequence: TGTGCCAGCAGCCCCGGTATGGGCTACGAGCAGTACTTC.

This chain links TRBV20-1 with TRBJ2-3; 9 bases agree with TRBD1. V was pared by 6 bases and J by 6 bases, with 4 bases of the junction left unmatched. Germline V gene lookup returns CDR1 DFQATT and CDR2 SNEGSKA (reference sequence). The CDR3 sequence is 12 residues long. CDR3 region: CSADGQGDTQYF. The CDR3 bases are TGCAGTGCCGACGGACAGGGGGATACGCAGTATTTT.

This clonotype is medium-sized (0.01 to 0.1%). The chain carries TRBV19 and TRBJ2-7; the match to TRBD2 covers 8 bases. Germline V gene sequence: CDR1 LNHDA, CDR2 SQIVND (reference sequence). The CDR3 covers 14 residues. V lost 8 bases to trimming and J lost 2 bases; unmatched junction nucleotides: 8. The CDR3 DNA is TGTGCCAGTTCCACTAGCGGATCCCCCTACGAGCAGTACTTC. Its translation is CASSTSGSPYEQYF. The full variable domain, completed using reference TRBV19 and TRBJ2-7, is DGGITQSPKYLFRKEGQNVTLSCEQNLNHDAMYWYRQDPGQGLRLIYYSQIVNDFQKGDIAEGYSVSREKKESFPLTVTSAQKNPTAFYLCASSTSGSPYEQYFGPGTRLTVT.

Worth noting for this clonotype: An end of the junction does not agree with germline; a read error may underlie this. The J gene is TRBJ2-7, the V gene TRBV5-1; D is ambiguous. Germline V lookup: CDR1 SGHRS, CDR2 YFSETQ. The CDR3 has 13 residues. For the CDR3, the DNA is TGCGCCAGCAGCTTGGAAGGGATCCTCGAGCAGCACTTC. This sequence encodes CASSLEGILEQHF.

The rearrangement links TRBV7-9 to TRBJ2-5; 11 bases agree with TRBD2. With 5 bases clipped from V and 4 bases from J, the junction kept 3 bases outside the gene matches. The CDR3 covers 14 residues. The germline V gene encodes CDR1 SEHNR and CDR2 FQNEAQ (reference sequence). CDR3 in amino acids: CASSRGLAGETQYF. For the CDR3, the DNA is TGTGCCAGCAGCCGCGGACTAGCGGGAGAGACCCAGTACTTC.

The gene calls are TRBV10-2 and TRBJ2-7, with D possibly matching TRBD2 (7 bases). Germline loops: CDR1 WSHSY, CDR2 SAAADI. The CDR3 totals 13 residues. The V gene lost 1 base and the J gene lost 5 bases, with 9 bases spanning the gap. CDR3 loop: CASSEWGGNEQYF. DNA of the CDR3: TGCGCCAGCAGTGAGTGGGGGGGCAACGAGCAGTACTTC.

This clonotype was seen repeatedly, ten times or more. The chain joins TRBV19 to TRBJ1-5, with D uncertain. V shed 1 base and J shed 7 bases, with 5 bases lying between them. CDR1 LNHDA and CDR2 SQIVND come from the germline V gene (reference sequence). The CDR3 contains 12 residues. The DNA for the CDR3 is TGTGCCAGTAGTATAGTGGGACAGCCCCAGCATTTT. Its translation: CASSIVGQPQHF.

The rearrangement uses TRBV2 and TRBJ2-1; maybe TRBD2 (5 bases). The V end was cut by 8 bases, the J end by 4 bases, with 24 bases between. The germline gives CDR1 SNHLY, CDR2 FYNNEI. The CDR3 has 17 residues. DNA for the CDR3: TGTGCCAGCGGTAATCGGCACCGAACTAGAGGTTACAATGAGCAGTTCTTC. Translating gives CASGNRHRTRGYNEQFF.

The V and J genes are TRBV30 and TRBJ1-5; TRBD1 agrees at 7 bases. In germline, CDR1 is GTSNPN, CDR2 SVGIG (reference sequence). Trimming took 0 bases from V and 5 from J; bases not matched to a gene: 10. The CDR3 has 16 residues. The DNA for the CDR3 is TGTGCCTGGAGTGTAATGGGCCCAGGGGGTGATCAGCCCCAGCATTTT. This sequence encodes CAWSVMGPGGDQPQHF.

In regard to this clonotype: This may be a read error, as it is one base from a much larger clone. V usage is TRBV27 and J usage is TRBJ2-5, with 8 bases identical to TRBD2. This CDR3 has 15 amino acids. Germline lookup yields CDR1 MNHEY and CDR2 SMNVEV (reference sequence). The V segment lost 3 bases and the J segment 7 bases; nucleotides outside the gene matches: 10. CDR3 sequence (DNA): TGTGCCAGCAGTTTGATGGGCAGGGCGGGGGGGACCCAGTACTTC. Translation gives CASSLMGRAGGTQYF.

This clonotype appeared a few times. The chain joins TRBV7-2 to TRBJ1-2; D is undetermined. CDR1 is SGHTA and CDR2 is FQGNSA in the germline V gene. The V end was cut by 1 base, the J end by 5 bases, with 5 bases between. This CDR3 is built from 12 residues. CDR3 coding DNA: TGTGCCAGCAGCTTAGTATCTTATGGCTACACCTTC. This sequence encodes CASSLVSYGYTF.

The chain recombines TRBV6-5 with TRBJ2-3; no firm D call. Trimming removed 5 bases at V and 6 bases at J, with 18 bases between. CDR1 and CDR2 from the germline V gene are MNHEY and SVGAGI. CDR3 length: 15 amino acids. For the CDR3, the DNA is TGTGCCAGCAGTGAAGCCCCGACACATACGGATACGCAGTATTTT. This sequence encodes CASSEAPTHTDTQYF.

The chain carries TRBV20-1 and TRBJ2-1, with TRBD2 matching over 14 bases. The germline gives CDR1 DFQATT, CDR2 SNEGSKA (reference sequence). Trimming at V came to 5 bases and at J to 6 bases, leaving 15 bases not matched to a gene. The CDR3 runs 18 residues. Here the CDR3 DNA reads TGCAGTGCTCCTAAGCCGGGACTAGCGGGAGATTTACCCAATGAGCAGTTCTTC. Translated: CSAPKPGLAGDLPNEQFF.

The chain recombines TRBV20-1 with TRBJ2-7; 9 bases agree with TRBD2. J was trimmed by 10 bases and V by 0 bases; bases with no gene match: 10. This CDR3 region has 14 residues. Germline lookup yields CDR1 DFQATT and CDR2 SNEGSKA (reference sequence). Here the CDR3 reads CSARDNGAGGPQYF. The CDR3 region has the DNA TGCAGTGCTAGAGATAATGGGGCGGGAGGGCCTCAGTACTTC.

There are a few counts of this clonotype. V usage is TRBV7-8 and J usage is TRBJ2-1; the match to TRBD2 covers 7 bases. This CDR3 contains 13 residues. The germline V gene encodes CDR1 SGHVS and CDR2 FQNEAQ. V trimming: 8 bases; J trimming: 4 bases; junction bases outside the gene matches: 5. Here the CDR3 reads CASGLADYNEQFF. As DNA, the CDR3 is TGTGCCAGCGGGCTAGCGGATTACAATGAGCAGTTCTTC.

This clonotype occurred a few times. The chain is built from TRBV14 and TRBJ2-5; 7 positions match TRBD1. This CDR3 region has 15 residues. CDR1 is SGHDN, CDR2 FVKESK, per germline. J was trimmed by 5 bases and V by 5 bases; bases with no gene match: 11. The CDR3 DNA sequence: TGTGCCAGCAGCATCGCACAGGGGTGGGGCGAGACCCAGTACTTC. It encodes CASSIAQGWGETQYF.

This chain connects TRBV7-2 to TRBJ1-4; D is possibly TRBD1 (6 bases). V was pared by 5 bases and J by 7 bases, with 17 bases between. Germline V gives CDR1 SGHTA, CDR2 FQGNSA. The CDR3 spans 15 residues. The CDR3 DNA reads TGTGCCAGCAGCATAAAGACAGGCCGGGGTGAAAAACTGTTTTTT. Protein sequence: CASSIKTGRGEKLFF.

For this clonotype: Since a much larger clone is just one base distant, this may be a read error. The chain has TRBV6-1 and TRBJ2-3, with a weak D call TRBD2 (6 bases). Germline CDR1 and CDR2: MNHNS and SASEGT. The CDR3 is made up of 15 amino acids. The CDR3 sequence: CASSTTGLSTGTQYF. In nucleotides, the CDR3 is TGTGCCAGCAGTACGACGGGACTTAGCACAGGTACGCAGTATTTT.

This clonotype has at least ten counts. This chain links TRBV28 with TRBJ1-2, with 10 bases lining up with TRBD1. The CDR3 is 15 residues long. Germline-derived CDR1 and CDR2 are MDHEN and SYDVKM. After removal of 6 bases from V and 4 bases from J, the junction contained 8 bases not matched to a gene. The CDR3 is CASRPGQGNSYGYTF. Here the CDR3 DNA reads TGTGCCAGCAGACCGGGACAGGGGAACAGCTATGGCTACACCTTC.

There are many counts of this clonotype. This sequence joins TRBV27 and TRBJ2-2; unclear D gene. Per the germline V gene, CDR1 is MNHEY and CDR2 is SMNVEV (reference sequence). CDR3 length equals 12 residues. Trimming took 5 bases from V and 3 from J, leaving 4 bases between them. In DNA, the CDR3 is TGTGCCAGCAGTCTATACACCGGGGAGCTGTTTTTT. Amino acid sequence: CASSLYTGELFF.

This clonotype ranks as medium-sized. The chain carries TRBV20-1 and TRBJ2-7; D call uncertain. Trimming cost V 5 bases and J 5 bases, with 16 bases left between them. Germline CDR1 is DFQATT and CDR2 is SNEGSKA (reference sequence). This CDR3 region has 13 residues. The CDR3 nucleotides are TGCAGTGCTGCACTGGTCCTGGGGAACGAGCAGTACTTC. This sequence encodes CSAALVLGNEQYF.

This chain joins TRBV19 and TRBJ2-3; 14 positions match TRBD2. Germline lookup yields CDR1 LNHDA and CDR2 SQIVND (reference sequence). The trim removed 3 bases at V and 11 bases at J, leaving 7 bases unmatched. This CDR3 has 15 residues. In nucleotides, the CDR3 is TGTGCCAGTAGTATGGGGACTAGCGGGAGCCCTGAGCAGTATTTT. Amino acids: CASSMGTSGSPEQYF.